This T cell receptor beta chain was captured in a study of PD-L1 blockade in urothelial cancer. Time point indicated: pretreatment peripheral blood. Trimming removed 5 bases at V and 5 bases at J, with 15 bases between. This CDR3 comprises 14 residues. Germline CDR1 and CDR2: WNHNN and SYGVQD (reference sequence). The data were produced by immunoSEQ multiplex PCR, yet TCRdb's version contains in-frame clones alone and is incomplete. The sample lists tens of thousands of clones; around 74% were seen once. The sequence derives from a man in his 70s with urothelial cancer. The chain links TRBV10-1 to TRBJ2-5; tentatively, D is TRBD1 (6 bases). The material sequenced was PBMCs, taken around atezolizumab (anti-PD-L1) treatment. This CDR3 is CASSRGGDEETQYF. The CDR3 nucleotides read TGCGCCAGCAGTAGAGGGGGAGATGAGGAGACCCAGTACTTC.